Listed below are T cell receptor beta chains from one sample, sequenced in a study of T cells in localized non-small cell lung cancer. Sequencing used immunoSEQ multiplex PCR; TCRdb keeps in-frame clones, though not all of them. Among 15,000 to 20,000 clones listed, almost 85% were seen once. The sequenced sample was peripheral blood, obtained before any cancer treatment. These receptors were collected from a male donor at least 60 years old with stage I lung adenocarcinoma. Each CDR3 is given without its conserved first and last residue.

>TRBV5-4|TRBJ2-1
ASSSTGAYNEQF
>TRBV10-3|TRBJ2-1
AISEERVPPQF
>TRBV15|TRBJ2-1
ATSTRGVLAGYNEQF
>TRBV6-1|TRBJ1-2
ASSGTGGYYGYT
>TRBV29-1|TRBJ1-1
SVGMNTEAF
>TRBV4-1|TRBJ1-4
ASSHADRAGRRLF
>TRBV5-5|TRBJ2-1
ASSLLAGNEQF
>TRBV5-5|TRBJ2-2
ASSFSAELF
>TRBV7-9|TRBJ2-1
ASSLGGSGSYSYNEQF
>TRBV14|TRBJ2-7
ASSQDSLGATYEQY
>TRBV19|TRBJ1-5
ASSMWIVGNQPQH
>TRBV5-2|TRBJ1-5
ASSLGSQPQH
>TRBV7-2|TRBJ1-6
ASQDRSSYNSPLH
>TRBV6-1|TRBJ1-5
ASSEGLWNQPQH
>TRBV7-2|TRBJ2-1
ASSLGTWPNEQF
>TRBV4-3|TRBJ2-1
ASSQEASGVGEQF
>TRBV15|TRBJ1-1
ATSRDLVNTEAF
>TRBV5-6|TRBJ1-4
ASSLGDGRIYATNEKLF
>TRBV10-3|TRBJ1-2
AISSPGTGRYGYT
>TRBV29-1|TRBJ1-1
SVAQGEAKAF
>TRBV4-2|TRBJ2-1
ASSQGVGELYNEQF
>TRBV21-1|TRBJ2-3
ASSKENSGGKNTQDTQY
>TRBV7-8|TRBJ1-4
ASSFGGREKLF
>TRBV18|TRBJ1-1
ASSPSSGFVTEAF
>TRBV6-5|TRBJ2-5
ASRRQQETQY